A single sample is the source of the 9 T cell receptor beta chains below, sequenced in a study of OX40 agonist ivuxolimab in advanced cancers. TCRdb's copy holds only in-frame clones and misses some; the assay was immunoSEQ multiplex PCR. The table records some 85,000 clones, about 90% of them present only once. This specimen consisted of CD4+ or CD8+ T cells sorted from blood, obtained in a trial of the OX40 agonist ivuxolimab. The receptors stem from an adult with an advanced solid tumor such as melanoma, head and neck, liver or kidney cancer.

The chain has TRBV7-9 and TRBJ2-5, with D unclear. Between the trimmed V and J ends, which lost 1 base and 5 bases, there was a span of 11 bases. Germline lookup yields CDR1 SEHNR and CDR2 FQNEAQ (reference sequence). The CDR3 is 14 amino acids. The CDR3 is CASSLGALRETQYF. CDR3 in DNA: TGTGCCAGCAGCTTAGGGGCCTTACGGGAGACCCAGTACTTC.

The V gene is TRBV7-2, the J gene TRBJ1-5; possible D gene TRBD1, 5 bases. Germline lookup yields CDR1 SGHTA and CDR2 FQGNSA. V was cut by 5 bases and J by 1 base, with 12 bases left in between. The CDR3 is made up of 15 amino acids. The CDR3 nucleotides read TGTGCCAGCAGCCCCCAGGGCCACAGCAATCAGCCCCAGCATTTT. Amino acid sequence: CASSPQGHSNQPQHF.

The V gene is TRBV6-1, the J gene TRBJ2-2, with a possible D match to TRBD1 (6 bases). Per the germline V gene, CDR1 is MNHNS and CDR2 is SASEGT. The CDR3 is 14 amino acids. Trimming stripped 11 bases from V and 1 base from J, with 14 bases between. DNA for the CDR3: TGTGCCGAAGGACAGTCCGGGAACACCGGGGAGCTGTTTTTT. Translating it yields CAEGQSGNTGELFF.

This clone has just one count. The V gene is TRBV6-5, the J gene TRBJ2-7; 8 nucleotides match TRBD1. J gave up 6 bases and V 7 bases, and 5 bases lay outside the gene matches. Germline CDR1 MNHEY, CDR2 SVGAGI. CDR3 size: 12 residues. CDR3 region: CASTNRGTEQYF. Written as DNA, the CDR3 is TGTGCCAGCACCAACAGGGGGACCGAGCAGTACTTC.

This CDR3 reads CATSQGVYEQYF. The CDR3 bases are TGTGCCACCTCCCAGGGTGTCTACGAGCAGTACTTC. V and J are TRBV6-6 and TRBJ2-7; tentatively, D is TRBD1 (5 bases). The germline gives CDR1 MNHNY, CDR2 SVGAGI (reference sequence). The V and J ends lost 10 bases and 3 bases respectively, with 13 bases between them. There are 12 residues in the CDR3.

The table lists this clone with a count of one. This CDR3 reads CASSPGTAEKTQYF. Here the CDR3 DNA reads TGTGCCAGCAGCCCAGGGACGGCCGAGAAGACCCAGTACTTC. The genes are TRBV9 and TRBJ2-5; either TRBD1 or TRBD2 may fit D (5 bases each). Trimming cost V 4 bases and J 6 bases, with 16 bases left between them. Looked up from germline, CDR1 is SGDLS and CDR2 is YYNGEE. The CDR3 runs to 14 residues.

The chain carries TRBV13 and TRBJ2-2; maybe TRBD1 (6 bases). V lost 5 bases and J 0 bases, leaving 7 bases between the germline ends. Per germline, CDR1 PRHDT and CDR2 FYEKMQ (reference sequence). The CDR3 length is 14 residues. The CDR3 coding sequence is TGTGCCAGCAGCCCAGGGGCGAACACCGGGGAGCTGTTTTTT. It codes for CASSPGANTGELFF.

This clone was seen more than once but under ten times. The rearrangement joins TRBV28 to TRBJ1-1; D not certain. This CDR3 has 11 residues. CDR1 MDHEN and CDR2 SYDVKM come from the germline V gene. In DNA, the CDR3 is TGTGTGGGCATCAGCAACACTGAAGCTTTCTTT. Its translation: CVGISNTEAFF. The full variable domain, in which reference TRBV28 and TRBJ1-1 provide the parts outside the CDR3, is DVKVTQSSRYLVKRTGEKVFLECVQDMDHENMFWYRQDPGLGLRLIYFSYDVKMKEKGDIPEGYSVSREKKERFSLILESASTNQTSMYLCVGISNTEAFFGQGTRLTVV.

This chain uses TRBV30 with TRBJ1-2; 9 bases are shared with TRBD1. The CDR3 is 14 amino acids. J gave up 0 bases and V 4 bases, and 3 bases lay outside the gene matches. The germline V gene encodes CDR1 GTSNPN and CDR2 SVGIG (reference sequence). The CDR3 reads CAWKDRGANYGYTF. The CDR3 coding sequence is TGTGCCTGGAAAGACAGGGGGGCTAACTATGGCTACACCTTC.